The 9 T cell receptor beta chains presented below share a single source sample, sequenced in a study of T cells after yellow fever vaccination. TCRdb independently ran MiXCR on the 5' RACE reads; one entry per CDR3 protein. The repertoire holds roughly 500,000 distinct CDR3 sequences, with 15% to 20% as singletons. The specimen comprised PBMCs, sampled 15 days after the yellow fever booster vaccination. Receptors were obtained from a man between 25 and 39 years old who received the YFV17D yellow fever vaccine.

The chain combines TRBV20-1 with TRBJ2-7, with TRBD2 identical over 8 bases. This CDR3 is built from 14 residues. V dropped 3 bases and J dropped 2; count of bases not matched to a gene: 6. Germline V gene lookup returns CDR1 DFQATT and CDR2 SNEGSKA (reference sequence). CDR3 residues: CSARSLADTYEQYF. In DNA form, the CDR3 reads TGCAGTGCTAGGTCACTAGCGGATACCTACGAGCAGTACTTC.

The chain recombines TRBV18 with TRBJ2-1, with TRBD2 matching over 9 bases. Germline assignment: CDR1 KGHSH and CDR2 LQKENI. V shed 3 bases, J shed 6 bases, and the junction held 6 bases outside the gene matches. The CDR3 is made up of 15 amino acids. This chain's CDR3 is CASSPTSGHVNEQFF. For the CDR3, the DNA is TGTGCCAGCTCACCGACTAGCGGCCATGTCAATGAGCAGTTCTTC.

This clonotype was observed a few times. The CDR3 reads CASSFDVRADEQYF. The CDR3 DNA follows: TGTGCCAGCAGCTTTGATGTCAGGGCGGACGAGCAGTACTTC. The chain employs TRBV7-9 and TRBJ2-7, with a tentative D call TRBD1 (5 bases). This CDR3 is 14 amino acids long. Per germline, CDR1 SEHNR and CDR2 FQNEAQ (reference sequence). V was clipped by 3 bases and J by 5 bases, with 14 bases between them.

This clonotype turned up a few times. V usage is TRBV18 and J usage is TRBJ2-7; no definite D call. Germline V CDR1 and CDR2: KGHSH, LQKENI. Between the trimmed V and J ends, which lost 5 bases and 0 bases, there was a span of 11 bases. The CDR3 runs to 14 residues. This chain's CDR3 is CASSSGRSSYEQYF. CDR3 bases: TGTGCCAGCTCATCAGGACGGAGCTCCTACGAGCAGTACTTC.

This clonotype was detected a few times. V gene TRBV5-1 combines with J gene TRBJ2-7, with D unclear. CDR1 is SGHRS and CDR2 is YFSETQ in the germline V gene. This CDR3 is built from 17 residues. The V end was cut by 0 bases, the J end by 7 bases, with 23 bases between. CDR3 coding DNA: TGCGCCAGCAGCTTGGTTGAAGCGCAATTAAGGACGAAAGAGCAGTACTTC. It is translated as CASSLVEAQLRTKEQYF. The full variable domain, rest sourced from reference TRBV5-1 and TRBJ2-7, is KAGVTQTPRYLIKTRGQQVTLSCSPISGHRSVSWYQQTPGQGLQFLFEYFSETQRNKGNFPGRFSGRQFSNSRSEMNVSTLELGDSALYLCASSLVEAQLRTKEQYFGPGTRLTVT.

The chain recombines TRBV2 with TRBJ2-1, with TRBD2 matching over 7 bases. There are 14 residues in the CDR3. Trimming took 5 bases from V and 5 from J; bases not matched to a gene: 6. The V gene's germline CDR1 is SNHLY and CDR2 FYNNEI. The CDR3 DNA reads as TGTGCCAGCAGTAGGGGCGGGAGCAACAATGAGCAGTTCTTC. It yields the protein CASSRGGSNNEQFF.

The chain has TRBV7-2 and TRBJ2-3, with D unclear. The length of the CDR3 is 15 residues. Trimming took 5 bases from V and 0 from J, leaving 12 bases between them. CDR1 is SGHTA, CDR2 FQGNSA, per germline. CDR3 sequence: CASSPQRGSTDTQYF. The CDR3 bases are TGTGCCAGCAGCCCACAGAGAGGTAGCACAGATACGCAGTATTTT.

The gene calls are TRBV28 and TRBJ2-5, with D perhaps matching TRBD1 or TRBD2 (5 bases each). V was trimmed by 6 bases and J by 4 bases, leaving 15 bases between them. CDR1 is MDHEN, CDR2 SYDVKM, per germline. This CDR3 has 14 residues. For the CDR3, the DNA is TGTGCCAGCAGGCTGGGGGACCTGAGAGAGACCCAGTACTTC. Its translation is CASRLGDLRETQYF.

This clonotype was found once. The chain employs TRBV28 and TRBJ1-5, with D hard to call. The V gene's germline CDR1 is MDHEN and CDR2 SYDVKM. The CDR3 consists of 15 residues. Trimming left V 10 bases short and J 1 base short, with 17 bases between. Here the CDR3 DNA reads TGTGCCATGGGCTCCCGTCTCCGCAGCAATCAGCCCCAGCATTTT. Protein sequence: CAMGSRLRSNQPQHF.